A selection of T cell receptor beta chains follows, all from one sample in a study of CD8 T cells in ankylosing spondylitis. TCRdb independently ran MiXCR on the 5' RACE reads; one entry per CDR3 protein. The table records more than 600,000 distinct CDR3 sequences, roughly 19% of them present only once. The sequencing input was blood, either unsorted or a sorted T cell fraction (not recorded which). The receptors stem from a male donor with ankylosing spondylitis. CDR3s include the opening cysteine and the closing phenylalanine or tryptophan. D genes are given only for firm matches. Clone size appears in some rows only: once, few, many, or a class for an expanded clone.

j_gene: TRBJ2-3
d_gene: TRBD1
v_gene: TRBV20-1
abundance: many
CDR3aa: CSAGGTGRTDTQYF
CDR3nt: TGCAGTGCTGGGGGGACAGGGAGGACAGATACGCAGTATTTT

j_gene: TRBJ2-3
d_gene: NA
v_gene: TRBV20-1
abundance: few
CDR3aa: CSAGGGDTQYF
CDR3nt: TGCAGTGCTGGTGGAGGTGATACGCAGTATTTT

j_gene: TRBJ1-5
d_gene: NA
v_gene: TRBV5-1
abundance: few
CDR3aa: CASAREPNQPQHF
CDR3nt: TGCGCCAGCGCCAGGGAGCCCAATCAGCCCCAGCATTTT

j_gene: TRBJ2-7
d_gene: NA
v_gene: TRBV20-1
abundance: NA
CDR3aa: CSATFWEGNEQYF
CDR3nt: TGCAGTGCTACTTTTTGGGAAGGGAACGAGCAGTACTTC

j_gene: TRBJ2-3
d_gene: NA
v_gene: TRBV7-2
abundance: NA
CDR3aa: CASSPSLGYTQYF
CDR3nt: TGTGCCAGCAGCCCTTCCTTGGGTTATACGCAGTATTTT

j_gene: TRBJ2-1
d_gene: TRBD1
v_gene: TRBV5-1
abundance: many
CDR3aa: CASSGQAHRDEQFF
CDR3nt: TGCGCCAGCAGCGGACAGGCCCATAGGGATGAGCAGTTCTTC

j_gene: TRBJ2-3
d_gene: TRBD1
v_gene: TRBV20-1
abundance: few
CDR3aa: CSARELGTGGLRGTDTQYF
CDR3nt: TGCAGTGCTAGAGAACTAGGGACAGGGGGCTTAAGAGGCACAGATACGCAGTATTTT

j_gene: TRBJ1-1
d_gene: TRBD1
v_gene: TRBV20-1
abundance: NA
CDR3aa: CSATDRATEAFF
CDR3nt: TGCAGTGCTACCGACAGGGCCACTGAAGCTTTCTTT

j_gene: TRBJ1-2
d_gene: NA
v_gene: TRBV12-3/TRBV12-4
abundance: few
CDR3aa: CASSVWGREDYGYTF
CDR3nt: TGTGCCAGCAGCGTATGGGGCAGGGAAGACTATGGCTACACCTTC

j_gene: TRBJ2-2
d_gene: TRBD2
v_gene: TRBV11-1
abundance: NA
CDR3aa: CASSPSGLAGANTGELFF
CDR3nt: TGTGCCAGCAGCCCCTCGGGACTAGCGGGGGCGAACACCGGGGAGCTGTTTTTT

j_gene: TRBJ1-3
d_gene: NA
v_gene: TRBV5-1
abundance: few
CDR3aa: CASSSQGPSSGNTIYF
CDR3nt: TGCGCCAGCAGCTCGCAAGGCCCTTCCTCTGGAAACACCATATATTTT

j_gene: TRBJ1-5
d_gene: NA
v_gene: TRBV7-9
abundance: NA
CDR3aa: CASTPGAGNQPQHF
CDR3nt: TGTGCCAGCACCCCGGGCGCGGGCAATCAGCCCCAGCATTTT

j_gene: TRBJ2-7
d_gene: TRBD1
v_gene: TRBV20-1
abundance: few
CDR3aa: CSAEGPGQSYEQYF
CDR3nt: TGCAGTGCTGAAGGGCCGGGACAGTCCTACGAGCAGTACTTC

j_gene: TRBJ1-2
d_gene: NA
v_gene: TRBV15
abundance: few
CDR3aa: CATSRDQGNYGYTF
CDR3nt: TGTGCCACCAGCAGAGATCAGGGGAATTATGGCTACACCTTC

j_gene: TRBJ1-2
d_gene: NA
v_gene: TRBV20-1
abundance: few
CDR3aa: CSASHLRDGGYTF
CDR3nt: TGCAGTGCTAGCCACCTCCGGGACGGTGGCTACACCTTC

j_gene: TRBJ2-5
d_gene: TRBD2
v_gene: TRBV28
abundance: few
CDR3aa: CASSLFGSGKEETQYF
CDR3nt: TGTGCCAGCAGTTTATTCGGTAGCGGGAAGGAAGAGACCCAGTACTTC

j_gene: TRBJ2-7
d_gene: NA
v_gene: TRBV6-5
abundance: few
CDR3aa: CASSYSRVLSYEQYF
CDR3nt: TGTGCCAGCAGTTACTCGCGGGTCCTCTCCTACGAGCAGTACTTC

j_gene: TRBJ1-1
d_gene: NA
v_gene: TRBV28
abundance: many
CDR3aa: CASRIHLNTEAFF
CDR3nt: TGTGCCAGCAGAATACACCTGAACACTGAAGCTTTCTTT

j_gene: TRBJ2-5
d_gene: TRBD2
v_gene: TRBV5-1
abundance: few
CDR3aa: CASSYQAGDGETQYF
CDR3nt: TGCGCCAGCAGCTATCAAGCGGGAGATGGAGAGACCCAGTACTTC

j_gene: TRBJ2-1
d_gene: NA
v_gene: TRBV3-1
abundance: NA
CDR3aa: CASSQDTSIVWTNPREQFF
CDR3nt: TGTGCCAGCAGCCAAGATACTAGTATAGTGTGGACGAACCCGAGGGAGCAGTTCTTC

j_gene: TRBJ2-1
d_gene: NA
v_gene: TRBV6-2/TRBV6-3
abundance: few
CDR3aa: CASSYSVSVPSYNEQFF
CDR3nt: TGTGCCAGCAGTTACTCCGTTAGCGTGCCTTCCTACAATGAGCAGTTCTTC

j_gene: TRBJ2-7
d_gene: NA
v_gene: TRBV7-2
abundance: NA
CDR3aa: CASSRDEISYEQYF
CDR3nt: TGTGCCAGCAGCCGAGACGAGATTTCCTACGAGCAGTACTTC

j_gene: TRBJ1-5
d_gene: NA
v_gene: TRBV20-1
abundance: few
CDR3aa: CSATRGNQPQHF
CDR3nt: TGCAGTGCTACCAGGGGAAATCAGCCCCAGCATTTT

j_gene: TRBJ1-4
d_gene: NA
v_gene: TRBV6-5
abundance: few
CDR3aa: CASSLTGEREKLFF
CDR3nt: TGTGCCAGCAGTTTGACCGGGGAGAGGGAAAAACTGTTTTTT

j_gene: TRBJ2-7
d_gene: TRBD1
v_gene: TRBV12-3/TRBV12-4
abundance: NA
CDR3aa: CASSPTGPGYEQYF
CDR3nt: TGTGCCAGCAGTCCGACAGGGCCAGGCTACGAGCAGTACTTC